A selection of T cell receptor beta chains follows, all from one sample in a study of regulatory T cells in long-lasting Graves disease. TCRdb re-derived calls from the multiplex PCR reads in MiXCR, one entry per CDR3 protein. This sample carries about 340,000 distinct CDR3 sequences, around 19% of them seen once, and the ten largest clones take roughly 29%. This specimen consisted of peripheral blood mononuclear cells (PBMCs), obtained when the disease was refractory, from a patient treated with antithyroid drugs. The receptors were gathered from a female donor with Graves disease. Both conserved end residues are part of each CDR3. Fields, in order: J gene, clone size, V gene, CDR3 length, D gene, CDR3 DNA, CDR3 protein. D genes are given only for firm matches. Size tells how often a clone was seen (once, few, many) or the class of an expanded clone, and some rows leave it out.

J: TRBJ2-7; size: many; V: TRBV11-2; length: 15; D: -; DNA: TGTGCCAGCAGCTCGGCCCCCGGATTAGTCTACGAGCAGTACTTC; CDR3: CASSSAPGLVYEQYF
J: TRBJ1-1; size: -; V: TRBV2; length: 13; D: -; DNA: TGTGCCAGCAGTGAAGACGGTAACACTGAAGCTCTCTTT; CDR3: CASSEDGNTEALF
J: TRBJ2-2; size: many; V: TRBV28; length: 17; D: -; DNA: TGTGCCAGCAGTTTCTCACTCCTCGACAAAAACACCGGGGAGCTGTTTTTT; CDR3: CASSFSLLDKNTGELFF
J: TRBJ2-2; size: -; V: TRBV20-1; length: 16; D: TRBD2; DNA: TGCAGTGCTAGAGATCCACGACTAGCGTCGGGCGGGGAGCTGTTTTTT; CDR3: CSARDPRLASGGELFF
J: TRBJ2-5; size: few; V: TRBV7-9; length: 14; D: -; DNA: TGTGCCAGCAGCCCGCGTATCGAACGGGAGACCCAGTACTTC; CDR3: CASSPRIERETQYF
J: TRBJ1-2; size: many; V: TRBV28; length: 17; D: -; DNA: TGTGCCAGCAGCTACTTACATGGAGTTCAGCGTTACGATGGCTACACCTTC; CDR3: CASSYLHGVQRYDGYTF
J: TRBJ2-2; size: -; V: TRBV30; length: 14; D: -; DNA: TGTGCCTGGAGCCTGAAATCCCCCACCGGGGAGCTGTTTTTT; CDR3: CAWSLKSPTGELFF
J: TRBJ1-1; size: many; V: TRBV28; length: 14; D: -; DNA: TGTGCCAGCAGTACTACCGGGCTAAACATTGAAGCTTTCTTT; CDR3: CASSTTGLNIEAFF
J: TRBJ2-7; size: -; V: TRBV7-2; length: 14; D: TRBD1; DNA: TGTGCCAGCAGCGCACAGGGGTTCGGTGACGAGCAGTACTTC; CDR3: CASSAQGFGDEQYF
J: TRBJ1-5; size: many; V: TRBV6-1; length: 13; D: -; DNA: TGTGCCAGCAGCGGACAGAGTAATCAGCCCCAGCATTTT; CDR3: CASSGQSNQPQHF
J: TRBJ1-2; size: many; V: TRBV5-1; length: 14; D: -; DNA: TGCGCCAGCAGCGTGAACATAGCTAACTATGGCTACACCTTC; CDR3: CASSVNIANYGYTF
J: TRBJ2-1; size: many; V: TRBV27; length: 14; D: TRBD1; DNA: TGTGCCACGGCCCGACAGGGGATGGGCAATGAGCAGTTCTTC; CDR3: CATARQGMGNEQFF
J: TRBJ2-2; size: many; V: TRBV15; length: 15; D: -; DNA: TGTGCCACCAGCAGAGATTGGAGGGCCACCGGGGAGCTGTTTTTT; CDR3: CATSRDWRATGELFF
J: TRBJ1-4; size: many; V: TRBV28; length: 15; D: -; DNA: TGTGCCAGCATTACCCGCGGACGGAACAATGAAAAACTGTTTTTT; CDR3: CASITRGRNNEKLFF
J: TRBJ1-1; size: -; V: TRBV18; length: 13; D: -; DNA: TGTGCCAGCTCACGAGACAGCTTCACTGAAGCTTTCTTT; CDR3: CASSRDSFTEAFF
J: TRBJ2-7; size: -; V: TRBV3-1; length: 16; D: -; DNA: TGTGCCAGCAGCCAAGAGGGGGCCACCTCAAAATACGAGCAGTACTTC; CDR3: CASSQEGATSKYEQYF
J: TRBJ2-5; size: few; V: TRBV20-1; length: 15; D: -; DNA: TGCAGTGCTAGAGACTATGGCGGGGAACAAGAGACCCAGTACTTC; CDR3: CSARDYGGEQETQYF
J: TRBJ2-2; size: -; V: TRBV5-1; length: 16; D: -; DNA: TGCGCCAGCAGCAGAATGCCAGGGATGAACACCGGGGAGCTGTTTTTT; CDR3: CASSRMPGMNTGELFF
J: TRBJ2-5; size: few; V: TRBV20-1; length: 15; D: TRBD1; DNA: TGCAGTGCTGGGAGGGACAGGGGGCTACGAGAGACCCAGTACTTC; CDR3: CSAGRDRGLRETQYF
J: TRBJ2-5; size: many; V: TRBV18; length: 15; D: -; DNA: TGTGCCAGCTCACCACCAATGTACAGCCAAGAGACCCAGTACTTC; CDR3: CASSPPMYSQETQYF
J: TRBJ2-7; size: -; V: TRBV4-1; length: 15; D: -; DNA: TGCGCCAGCAGCCAAAGGGAGTTTGGGGCCTACGAGCAGTACTTC; CDR3: CASSQREFGAYEQYF
J: TRBJ1-3; size: -; V: TRBV20-1; length: 13; D: -; DNA: TGCAGTGCTAGGGGCCGTAAAGGAAACACCATATATTTT; CDR3: CSARGRKGNTIYF
J: TRBJ1-2; size: many; V: TRBV12-3/TRBV12-4; length: 14; D: -; DNA: TGTGCCAGCAGTTCCCATCAGGGGTTCTATGGCTACACCTTC; CDR3: CASSSHQGFYGYTF
J: TRBJ2-7; size: -; V: TRBV5-1; length: 16; D: TRBD2; DNA: TGCGCCAGCAACCCCGGGAGACTAGCGGGAACCTACGAGCAGTACTTC; CDR3: CASNPGRLAGTYEQYF
J: TRBJ1-5; size: -; V: TRBV3-1; length: 15; D: TRBD1; DNA: TGTGCCAGCAGCCAAGGCAGGGGGCTTAATCAGCCCCAGCATTTT; CDR3: CASSQGRGLNQPQHF
J: TRBJ2-7; size: -; V: TRBV10-2; length: 15; D: -; DNA: TGCGCCAGCAGTGAGTCGTATGGGGAAACCTACGAGCAGTACTTC; CDR3: CASSESYGETYEQYF
J: TRBJ1-1; size: -; V: TRBV18; length: 17; D: -; DNA: TGTGCCAGCTCACCCATCGTAGGATGGTCTTCGAACACTGAAGCTTTCTTT; CDR3: CASSPIVGWSSNTEAFF
J: TRBJ2-4; size: -; V: TRBV4-1; length: 18; D: TRBD2; DNA: TGCGCCAGCAGCCAAGGGCTAGCGGGGGGGCGAGCCAAAAACATTCAGTACTTC; CDR3: CASSQGLAGGRAKNIQYF
J: TRBJ2-7; size: -; V: TRBV7-8; length: 13; D: TRBD1; DNA: TGTGCCAGCAGCGCGACAGGGGTCCACGAGCAGTACTTC; CDR3: CASSATGVHEQYF
J: TRBJ1-6; size: -; V: TRBV6-1; length: 12; D: -; DNA: TGTGCCAGCAGCCGAACCAATTCACCCCTCCACTTT; CDR3: CASSRTNSPLHF
J: TRBJ1-1; size: many; V: TRBV2; length: 13; D: TRBD1; DNA: TGTGCCAGCAGTATCGACAGGGGCGCTGAAGCTTTCTTT; CDR3: CASSIDRGAEAFF
J: TRBJ2-7; size: -; V: TRBV12-3/TRBV12-4; length: 14; D: -; DNA: TGTGCCAGCAGTTTCATATCCAGGGACTCCGAGCAGTACTTC; CDR3: CASSFISRDSEQYF
J: TRBJ1-2; size: once; V: TRBV28; length: 14; D: TRBD1; DNA: TGTGCCAGCAGTTTCCGACAGGGGCGTTTTAGCTACACCTTC; CDR3: CASSFRQGRFSYTF
J: TRBJ2-2; size: -; V: TRBV14; length: 15; D: -; DNA: TGTGCCAGCAGCCAAGTGTTCGCGAACACCGGGGAGCTGTTTTTT; CDR3: CASSQVFANTGELFF
J: TRBJ1-4; size: -; V: TRBV19; length: 14; D: -; DNA: TGTGCCAGTAGTATTGGGGGGCGGCGGGAAAAACTGTTTTTT; CDR3: CASSIGGRREKLFF
J: TRBJ2-7; size: many; V: TRBV6-2/TRBV6-3; length: 15; D: -; DNA: TGTGCCAGCAGTTACTCGGCAGGGAGCGCTCACGAGCAGTACTTC; CDR3: CASSYSAGSAHEQYF
J: TRBJ1-1; size: many; V: TRBV30; length: 12; D: TRBD1; DNA: TGTGCCTGGAGTGGGGACAGGTGGAAAGCTTTCTTT; CDR3: CAWSGDRWKAFF
J: TRBJ1-3; size: few; V: TRBV12-3/TRBV12-4; length: 14; D: -; DNA: TGTGCCATTAAAAGAGACAACTCTGGAAACACCATATATTTT; CDR3: CAIKRDNSGNTIYF
J: TRBJ2-4; size: many; V: TRBV28; length: 14; D: -; DNA: TGTGCCAGCAGTTTAAGTCGGGAAGGAAACATTCAGTACTTC; CDR3: CASSLSREGNIQYF
J: TRBJ2-4; size: -; V: TRBV4-1; length: 15; D: -; DNA: TGCGCCAGCAGCCGTGACAGTATAGCCAAAAACATTCAGTACTTC; CDR3: CASSRDSIAKNIQYF